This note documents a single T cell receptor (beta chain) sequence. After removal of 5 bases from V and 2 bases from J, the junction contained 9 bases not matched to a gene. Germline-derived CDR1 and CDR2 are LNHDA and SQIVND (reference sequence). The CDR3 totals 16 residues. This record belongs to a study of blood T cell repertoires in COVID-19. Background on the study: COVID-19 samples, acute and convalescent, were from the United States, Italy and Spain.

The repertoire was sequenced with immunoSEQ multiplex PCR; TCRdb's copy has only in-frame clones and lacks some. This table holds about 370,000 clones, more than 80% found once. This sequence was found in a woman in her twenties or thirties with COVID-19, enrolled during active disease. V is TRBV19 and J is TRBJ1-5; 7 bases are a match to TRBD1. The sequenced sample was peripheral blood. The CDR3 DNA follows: TGTGCCAGTAGTCCTCTCCGGACAGGCGGCAATCAGCCCCAGCATTTT. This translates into CASSPLRTGGNQPQHF.